This TCR beta chain was found in a study of human T cells and chemical hapten exposure. About the study: Patches with 0.01% DPC went on the upper back, and the tests were read at 6 days. Mostly female, the patients presented with alopecia areata, totalis or universalis. Minor volume differences among pooled libraries chiefly drove per-sample TCR yield variation.

Specified time point: pre-sensitization, week 0. Described treatment: therapeutic diphenylcyclopropenone sensitization with weekly scalp DPC. This clonotype has only a few counts. The germline CDR1 and CDR2 sequences are SQVTM and ANQGSEA. The CDR3 runs to 11 residues. The V and J ends lost 6 bases and 8 bases respectively, with 10 bases between them. Unique molecular identifiers were linked by the library to individual cDNA molecules. TCRdb reanalysed the RACE reads using MiXCR and keeps one entry per CDR3 protein. The sample has around 180,000 distinct CDR3 sequences, nearly 30% seen once. The receptor comes from a woman aged 25 to 39 with alopecia areata. Some clones in this sample may be carry-over from other donors' samples. V usage is TRBV29-1 and J usage is TRBJ1-4, with D uncertain. The input for sequencing was whole blood, taken in connection with sensitization to the hapten diphenylcyclopropenone (DPC). The DNA for the CDR3 is TGCAGCGTGGCCGCGGGGGAAAAACTGTTTTTT. Its protein product is CSVAAGEKLFF.